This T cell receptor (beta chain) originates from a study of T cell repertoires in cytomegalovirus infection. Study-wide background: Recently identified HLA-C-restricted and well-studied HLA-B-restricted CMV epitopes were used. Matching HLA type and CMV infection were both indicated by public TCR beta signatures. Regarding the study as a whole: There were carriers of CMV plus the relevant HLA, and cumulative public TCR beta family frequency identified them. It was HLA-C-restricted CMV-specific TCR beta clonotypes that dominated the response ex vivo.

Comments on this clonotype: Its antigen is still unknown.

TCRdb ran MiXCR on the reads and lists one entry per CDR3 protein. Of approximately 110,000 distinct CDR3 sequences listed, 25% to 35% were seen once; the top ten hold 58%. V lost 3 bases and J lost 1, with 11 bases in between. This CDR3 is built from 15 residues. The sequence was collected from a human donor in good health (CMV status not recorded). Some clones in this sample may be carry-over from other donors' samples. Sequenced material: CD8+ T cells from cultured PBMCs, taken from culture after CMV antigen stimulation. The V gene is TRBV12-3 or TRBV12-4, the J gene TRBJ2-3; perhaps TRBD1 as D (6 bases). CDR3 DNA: TGTGCCAGCAGTTTTAGGGACATAGGCACAGATACGCAGTATTTT. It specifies CASSFRDIGTDTQYF.